This TCR beta chain was identified during a study of human CD8 memory T cell subsets. Regarding the study as a whole: The authors found that stem-like memory and precursor exhausted T cell repertoires overlapped minimally. Chao1 estimates suggested higher diversity in stem-like memory T cells than in precursor exhausted T cells.

For this clonotype: Antigen: not known.

Phenotypically, stem-like memory CD8+ T cells (TSTEM) were characterized as CCR7+ PD-1- TIGIT-. Investigators built TCR beta libraries using UMI-labeled 5' RACE. TCRdb re-called the 5' RACE reads; every CDR3 protein appears as one record, without DNA. The ten most abundant clones cover approximately 21% of a sample with fewer than 11,000 distinct CDR3 sequences. This clonotype originated in a human donor in good health. The sequenced sample was CD8+ stem-like memory T cells (TSCM and TCM) sorted from PBMCs. As to subset: stem-like memory CD8 T cells (TSTEM), CCR7+ PD-1- TIGIT-.

CDR3 residues: CASSRGQSGGRYEQYF. This sequence joins TRBV6-9 and TRBJ2-7; no DNA is available, so the TRBD1 call from TCRdb remains unchecked. Germline-derived CDR1 and CDR2 are MNHGY and SVAAGI. The CDR3 loop spans 16 amino acids.